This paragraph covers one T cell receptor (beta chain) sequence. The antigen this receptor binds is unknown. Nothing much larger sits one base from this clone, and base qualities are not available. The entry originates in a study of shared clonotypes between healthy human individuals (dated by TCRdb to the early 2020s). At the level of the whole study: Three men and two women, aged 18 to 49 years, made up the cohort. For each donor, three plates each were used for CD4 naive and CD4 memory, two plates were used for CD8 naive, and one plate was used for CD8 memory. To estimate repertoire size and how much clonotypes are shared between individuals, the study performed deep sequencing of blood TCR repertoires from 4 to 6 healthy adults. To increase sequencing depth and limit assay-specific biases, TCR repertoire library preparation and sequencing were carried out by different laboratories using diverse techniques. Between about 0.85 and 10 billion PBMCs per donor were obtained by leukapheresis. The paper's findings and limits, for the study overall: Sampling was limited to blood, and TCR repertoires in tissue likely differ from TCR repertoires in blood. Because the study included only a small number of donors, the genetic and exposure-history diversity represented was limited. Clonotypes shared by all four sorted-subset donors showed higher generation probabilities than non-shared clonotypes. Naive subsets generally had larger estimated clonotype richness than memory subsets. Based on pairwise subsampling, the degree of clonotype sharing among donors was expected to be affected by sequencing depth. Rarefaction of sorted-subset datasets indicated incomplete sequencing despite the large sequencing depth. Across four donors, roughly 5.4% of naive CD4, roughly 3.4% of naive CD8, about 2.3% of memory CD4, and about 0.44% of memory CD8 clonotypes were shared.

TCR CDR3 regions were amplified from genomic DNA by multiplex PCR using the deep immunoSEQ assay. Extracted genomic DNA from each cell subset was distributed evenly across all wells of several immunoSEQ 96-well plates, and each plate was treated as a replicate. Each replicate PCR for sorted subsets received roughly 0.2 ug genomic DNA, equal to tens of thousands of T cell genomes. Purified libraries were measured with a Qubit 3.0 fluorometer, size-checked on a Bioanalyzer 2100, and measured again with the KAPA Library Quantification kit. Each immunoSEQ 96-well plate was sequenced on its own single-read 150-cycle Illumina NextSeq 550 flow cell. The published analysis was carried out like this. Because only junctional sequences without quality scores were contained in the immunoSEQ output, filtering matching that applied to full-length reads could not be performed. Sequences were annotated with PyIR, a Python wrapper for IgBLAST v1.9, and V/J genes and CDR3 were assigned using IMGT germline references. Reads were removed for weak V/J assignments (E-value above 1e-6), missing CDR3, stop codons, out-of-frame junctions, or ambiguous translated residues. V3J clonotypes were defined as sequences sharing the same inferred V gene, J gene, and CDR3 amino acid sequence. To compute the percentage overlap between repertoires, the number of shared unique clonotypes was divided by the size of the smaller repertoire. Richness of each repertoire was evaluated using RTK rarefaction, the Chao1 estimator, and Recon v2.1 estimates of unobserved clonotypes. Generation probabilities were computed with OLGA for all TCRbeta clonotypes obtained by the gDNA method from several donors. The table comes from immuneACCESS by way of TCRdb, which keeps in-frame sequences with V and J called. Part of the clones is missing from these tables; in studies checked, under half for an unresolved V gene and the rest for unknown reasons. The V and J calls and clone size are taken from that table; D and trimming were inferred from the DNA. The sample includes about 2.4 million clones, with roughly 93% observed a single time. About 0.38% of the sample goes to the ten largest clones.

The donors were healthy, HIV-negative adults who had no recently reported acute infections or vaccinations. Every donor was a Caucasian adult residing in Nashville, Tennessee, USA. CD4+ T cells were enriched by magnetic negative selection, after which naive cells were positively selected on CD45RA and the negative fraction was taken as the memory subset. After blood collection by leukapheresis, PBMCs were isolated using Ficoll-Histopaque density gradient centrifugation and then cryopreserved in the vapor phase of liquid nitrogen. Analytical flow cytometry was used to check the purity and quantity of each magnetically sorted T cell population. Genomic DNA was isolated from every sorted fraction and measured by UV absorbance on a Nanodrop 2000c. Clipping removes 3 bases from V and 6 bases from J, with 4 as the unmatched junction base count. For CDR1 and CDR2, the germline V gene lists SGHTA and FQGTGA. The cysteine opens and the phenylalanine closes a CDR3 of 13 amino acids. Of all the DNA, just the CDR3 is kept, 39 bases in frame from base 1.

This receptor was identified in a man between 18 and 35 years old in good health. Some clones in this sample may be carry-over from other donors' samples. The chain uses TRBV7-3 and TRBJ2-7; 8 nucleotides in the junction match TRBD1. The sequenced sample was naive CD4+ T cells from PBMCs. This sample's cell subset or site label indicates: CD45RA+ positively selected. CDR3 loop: CASSLDRESEQYF. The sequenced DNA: TGTGCCAGCAGCTTGGACAGGGAATCCGAGCAGTACTTC.